The 9 T cell receptor beta chains below come from one sample, sequenced in a study of cytomegalovirus exposure and HLA in healthy donors. The PCR had 60 Vbeta and 13 Jbeta primers. TCRdb's table, derived via immunoSEQ multiplex PCR, lists solely in-frame clones and lacks some. The profile covers around 150,000 clones, with roughly 80% appearing a single time and 6% to 9% taken by the ten largest. The source material was PBMCs. The receptors here all came from a woman aged 30 to 39 in good health and CMV-seropositive.

The chain links TRBV7-2 to TRBJ2-5; 9 positions agree with TRBD2. Germline V gene data show CDR1 as SGHTA and CDR2 as FQGNSA. This CDR3 has 16 amino acids. Unmatched junction bases numbered 9, after V lost 2 bases and J lost 5 bases. The CDR3 DNA reads TGTGCCAGCAGCTTATGGCGAGGCGGGGGGGCGGAGACCCAGTACTTC. Protein product: CASSLWRGGGAETQYF.

The sample holds one count of this clone. The chain uses TRBV5-1 and TRBJ1-1; 9 bases are a match to TRBD1. With V trimmed by 4 bases and J by 5 bases, 9 bases remained unmatched. The CDR3 runs to 15 residues. The V gene's germline CDR1 is SGHRS and CDR2 YFSETQ. The CDR3 DNA follows: TGCGCCAGCAGCAGGGACAGGGTAATCTTAACTGAAGCTTTCTTT. It codes for CASSRDRVILTEAFF.

The chain couples TRBV4-3 to TRBJ1-3; D is undetermined. CDR3 length: 14 residues. The V end lost 2 bases, the J end lost 4 bases, and 9 bases lay between the germline ends. CDR1 is LGHNA and CDR2 is YSLEER in the germline V gene. Here the CDR3 reads CASSQRGLGNTIYF. In DNA form, the CDR3 reads TGCGCCAGCAGCCAACGGGGTCTGGGAAACACCATATATTTT.

The V gene is TRBV5-6, the J gene TRBJ2-5; 9 nucleotides match TRBD1. The CDR3 length is 15 residues. The V and J ends lost 0 bases and 7 bases, in that order; junction bases with no gene match: 7. From germline, CDR1 is SGHDT and CDR2 YYEEEE. In DNA, the CDR3 is TGTGCCAGCAGCTTGGGGGACAGGGTATTCGGGACCCAGTACTTC. Protein: CASSLGDRVFGTQYF.

This clone showed up just a few times. The chain recombines TRBV6-4 with TRBJ2-2, with TRBD2 as a possible D gene (6 bases). This CDR3 is built from 16 residues. Trimming cost V 3 bases and J 4 bases, with 15 bases left between them. Germline V gene lookup returns CDR1 MRHNA and CDR2 SNTAGT. CDR3 in amino acids: CASSDSPGLVTGELFF. The CDR3 DNA reads as TGTGCCAGCAGTGATTCCCCGGGACTTGTCACCGGGGAGCTGTTTTTT.

This sequence joins TRBV7-2 and TRBJ1-2; the match to TRBD1 covers 8 bases. The length of the CDR3 is 18 residues. V trimming: 2 bases; J trimming: 4 bases; junction bases outside the gene matches: 15. The germline gives CDR1 SGHTA, CDR2 FQGNSA. For the CDR3, the DNA is TGTGCCAGCAGCTTAAAACAACAGGGGGGGATCATGGGCTATGGCTACACCTTC. Translated, it gives CASSLKQQGGIMGYGYTF. The entire variable domain, with the rest obtained from reference TRBV7-2 and TRBJ1-2, is as follows: GAGVSQSPSNKVTEKGKDVELRCDPISGHTALYWYRQSLGQGLEFLIYFQGNSAPDKSGLPSDRFSAERTGGSVSTLTIQRTQQEDSAVYLCASSLKQQGGIMGYGYTFGSGTRLTVV.

The chain combines TRBV7-7 with TRBJ2-3; TRBD1 aligns across 7 bases. With V trimmed by 6 bases and J by 0 bases, 6 bases remained unmatched. CDR1 SSHAT and CDR2 FNYEAQ come from the germline V gene (reference sequence). The CDR3 sequence is 15 residues long. The CDR3 loop is CASSRQGSSTDTQYF. CDR3 nucleotide sequence: TGTGCCAGCAGTAGACAGGGCTCTAGCACAGATACGCAGTATTTT.

V and J are TRBV6-6 and TRBJ2-5; 9 nucleotides align to TRBD2. V lost 7 bases to trimming and J lost 7 bases; unmatched junction nucleotides: 10. The CDR3 extends over 14 amino acids. Germline V CDR1 and CDR2: MNHNY, SVGAGI (reference sequence). The CDR3 nucleotides read TGTGCCAGCAAGGAAGGCGGGGGGGCGAGGACCCAGTACTTC. It translates to CASKEGGGARTQYF.

The chain links TRBV7-8 to TRBJ2-2, with TRBD2 matching 8 bases. With V trimmed by 4 bases and J by 6 bases, 13 bases remained unmatched. Germline V CDR1 and CDR2: SGHVS, FQNEAQ. This CDR3 has 17 residues. CDR3 residues: CASSSRRLAPNAGELFF. In DNA form, the CDR3 reads TGTGCCAGCAGCTCCCGGCGACTAGCGCCTAACGCCGGGGAGCTGTTTTTT. Combining the CDR3 with reference TRBV7-8 and TRBJ2-2 gives the whole variable domain GAGVSQSPRYKVAKRGQDVALRCDPISGHVSLFWYQQALGQGPEFLTYFQNEAQLDKSGLPSDRFFAERPEGSVSTLKIQRTQQEDSAVYLCASSSRRLAPNAGELFFGEGSRLTVL.